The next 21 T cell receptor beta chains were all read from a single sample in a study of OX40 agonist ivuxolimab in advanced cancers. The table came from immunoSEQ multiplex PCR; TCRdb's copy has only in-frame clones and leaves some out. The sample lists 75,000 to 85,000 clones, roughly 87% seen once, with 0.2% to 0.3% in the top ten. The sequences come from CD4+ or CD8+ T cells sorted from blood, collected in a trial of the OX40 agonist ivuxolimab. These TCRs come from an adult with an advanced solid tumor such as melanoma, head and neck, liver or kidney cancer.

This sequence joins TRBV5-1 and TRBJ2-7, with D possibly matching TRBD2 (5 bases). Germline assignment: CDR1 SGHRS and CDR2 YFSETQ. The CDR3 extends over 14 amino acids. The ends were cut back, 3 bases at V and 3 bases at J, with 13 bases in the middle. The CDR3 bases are TGCGCCAGCAGCTCTCCTGGAGCGGTCTACGAGCAGTACTTC. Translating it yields CASSSPGAVYEQYF.

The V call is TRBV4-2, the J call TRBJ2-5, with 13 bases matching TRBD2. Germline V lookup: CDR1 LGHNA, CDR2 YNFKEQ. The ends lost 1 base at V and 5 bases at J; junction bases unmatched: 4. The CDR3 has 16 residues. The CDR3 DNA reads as TGTGCCAGCAGCCAAGGGACTAGCGGGAGTTGGGAGACCCAGTACTTC. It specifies CASSQGTSGSWETQYF.

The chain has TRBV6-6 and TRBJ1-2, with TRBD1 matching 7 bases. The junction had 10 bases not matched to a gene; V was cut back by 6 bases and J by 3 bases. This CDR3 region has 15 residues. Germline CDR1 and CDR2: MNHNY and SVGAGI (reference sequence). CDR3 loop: CASRPRQGTDYGYTF. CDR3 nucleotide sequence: TGTGCCAGCAGACCGAGACAGGGAACAGACTATGGCTACACCTTC.

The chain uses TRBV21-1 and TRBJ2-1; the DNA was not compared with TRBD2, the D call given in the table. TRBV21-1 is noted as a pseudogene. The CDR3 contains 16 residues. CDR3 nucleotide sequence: TGTGCCAGCAGCAAGCTAGCGGGAGTTTTCCACAATGAGCAGTTCTTC. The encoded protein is CASSKLAGVFHNEQFF.

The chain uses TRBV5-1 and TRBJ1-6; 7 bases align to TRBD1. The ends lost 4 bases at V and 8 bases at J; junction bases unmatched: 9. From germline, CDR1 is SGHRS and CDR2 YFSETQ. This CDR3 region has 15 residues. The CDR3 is CASSTTGQDYSPLHF. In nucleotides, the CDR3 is TGCGCCAGCAGCACGACAGGACAGGACTATTCACCCCTCCACTTT. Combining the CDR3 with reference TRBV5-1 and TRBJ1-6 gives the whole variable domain KAGVTQTPRYLIKTRGQQVTLSCSPISGHRSVSWYQQTPGQGLQFLFEYFSETQRNKGNFPGRFSGRQFSNSRSEMNVSTLELGDSALYLCASSTTGQDYSPLHFGNGTRLTVT.

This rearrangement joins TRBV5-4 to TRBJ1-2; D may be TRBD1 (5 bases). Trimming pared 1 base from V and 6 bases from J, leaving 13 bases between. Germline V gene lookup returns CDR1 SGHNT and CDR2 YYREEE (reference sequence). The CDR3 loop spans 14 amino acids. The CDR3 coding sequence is TGTGCCAGCAGCTTGAATTCGGGGCAGGATGGCTACACCTTC. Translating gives CASSLNSGQDGYTF.

This chain's CDR3 is CASSQDRGNIQYF. Written as DNA, the CDR3 is TGTGCCAGCAGCCAAGACAGGGGAAACATTCAGTACTTC. The rearrangement joins TRBV14 to TRBJ2-4; TRBD1 might be the D (6 bases). With 0 bases removed from V and 6 bases from J, the gap between germline ends came to 6 bases. Germline V gene lookup returns CDR1 SGHDN and CDR2 FVKESK. This CDR3 region has 13 residues.

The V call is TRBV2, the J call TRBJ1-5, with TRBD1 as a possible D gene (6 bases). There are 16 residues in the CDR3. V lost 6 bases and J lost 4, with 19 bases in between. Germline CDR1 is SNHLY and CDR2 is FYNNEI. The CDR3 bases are TGTGCCAGCAGCCCTACAGGGTCACCCCCTAATCAGCCCCAGCATTTT. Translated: CASSPTGSPPNQPQHF.

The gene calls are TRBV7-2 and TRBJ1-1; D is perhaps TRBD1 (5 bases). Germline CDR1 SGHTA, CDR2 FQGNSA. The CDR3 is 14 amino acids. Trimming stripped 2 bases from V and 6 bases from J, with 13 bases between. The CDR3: CASSLQGSVAEAFF. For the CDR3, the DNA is TGTGCCAGCAGCTTACAGGGTTCGGTCGCTGAAGCTTTCTTT.

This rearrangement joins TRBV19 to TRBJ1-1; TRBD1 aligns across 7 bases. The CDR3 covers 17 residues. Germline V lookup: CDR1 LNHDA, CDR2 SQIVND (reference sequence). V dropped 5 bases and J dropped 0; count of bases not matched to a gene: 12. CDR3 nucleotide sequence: TGTGCCAGTAGTTTAAGAGGGGGCAGCTCTCTGAACACTGAAGCTTTCTTT. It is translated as CASSLRGGSSLNTEAFF. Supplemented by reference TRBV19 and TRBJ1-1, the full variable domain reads DGGITQSPKYLFRKEGQNVTLSCEQNLNHDAMYWYRQDPGQGLRLIYYSQIVNDFQKGDIAEGYSVSREKKESFPLTVTSAQKNPTAFYLCASSLRGGSSLNTEAFFGQGTRLTVV.

CDR3 region: CASSLGKGAGNTIYF. DNA for the CDR3: TGTGCCAGCAGCTTAGGAAAAGGGGCTGGAAACACCATATATTTT. The chain has TRBV11-3 and TRBJ1-3; tentative D call: TRBD1 (5 bases). V lost 1 base and J lost 2, with 9 bases in between. Germline lookup yields CDR1 SGHNT and CDR2 YENEEA. The length of the CDR3 is 15 residues.

The CDR3 protein is CASSREGSRGYEQYF. As DNA, the CDR3 is TGCGCCAGCAGCCGTGAGGGTTCCAGGGGGTACGAGCAGTACTTC. The chain employs TRBV4-1 and TRBJ2-7; TRBD1 aligns across 7 bases. CDR3 length equals 15 residues. Trimming cost V 4 bases and J 4 bases; bases outside gene matches: 10. Germline values: CDR1 MGHRA, CDR2 YSYEKL.

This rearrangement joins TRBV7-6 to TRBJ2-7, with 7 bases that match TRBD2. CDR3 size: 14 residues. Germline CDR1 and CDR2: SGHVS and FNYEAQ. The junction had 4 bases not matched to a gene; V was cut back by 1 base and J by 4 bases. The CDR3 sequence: CASSLGGSAYEQYF. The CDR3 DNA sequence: TGTGCCAGCAGCTTAGGCGGGAGTGCATACGAGCAGTACTTC.

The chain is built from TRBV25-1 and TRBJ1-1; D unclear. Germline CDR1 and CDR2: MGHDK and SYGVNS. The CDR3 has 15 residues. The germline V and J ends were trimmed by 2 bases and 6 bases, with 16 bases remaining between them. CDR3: CASSEIWVGKAEAFF. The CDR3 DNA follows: TGTGCCAGCAGTGAAATCTGGGTGGGTAAGGCTGAAGCTTTCTTT.

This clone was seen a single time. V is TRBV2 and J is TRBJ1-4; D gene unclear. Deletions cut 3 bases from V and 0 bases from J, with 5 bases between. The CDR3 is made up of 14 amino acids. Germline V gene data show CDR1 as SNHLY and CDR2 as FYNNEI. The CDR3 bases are TGTGCCAGCAGTGACAGAGCAACTAATGAAAAACTGTTTTTT. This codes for CASSDRATNEKLFF.

The CDR3 reads CASRRTGTIYSNQPQHF. The CDR3 coding sequence is TGTGCCAGCAGAAGGACGGGAACCATTTATAGCAATCAGCCCCAGCATTTT. The gene calls are TRBV28 and TRBJ1-5; D ambiguous. The CDR3 is made up of 17 amino acids. Trimming shortened V by 6 bases and J by 0 bases, and 18 bases separated the two germline ends. The germline V gene has CDR1 MDHEN and CDR2 SYDVKM.

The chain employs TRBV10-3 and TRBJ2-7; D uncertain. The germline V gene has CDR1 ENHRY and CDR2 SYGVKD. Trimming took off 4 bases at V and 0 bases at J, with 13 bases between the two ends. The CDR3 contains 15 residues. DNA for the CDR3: TGTGCCATCAGTGTTTCACGGGCGGACTCCTACGAGCAGTACTTC. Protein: CAISVSRADSYEQYF.

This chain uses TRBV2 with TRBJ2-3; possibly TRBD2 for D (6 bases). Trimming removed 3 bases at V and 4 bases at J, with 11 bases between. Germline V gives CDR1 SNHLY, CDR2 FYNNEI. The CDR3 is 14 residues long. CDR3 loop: CASSDGGGADTQYF. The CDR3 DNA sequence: TGTGCCAGCAGTGATGGCGGCGGGGCAGATACGCAGTATTTT.

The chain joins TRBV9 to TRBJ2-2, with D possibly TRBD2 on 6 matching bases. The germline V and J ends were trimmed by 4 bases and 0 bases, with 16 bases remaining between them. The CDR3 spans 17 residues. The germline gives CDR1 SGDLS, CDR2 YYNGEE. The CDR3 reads CASSFRGSGTNTGELFF. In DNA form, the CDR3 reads TGTGCCAGCAGCTTCCGGGGTAGCGGTACGAACACCGGGGAGCTGTTTTTT. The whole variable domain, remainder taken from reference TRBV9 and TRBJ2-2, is DSGVTQTPKHLITATGQRVTLRCSPRSGDLSVYWYQQSLDQGLQFLIQYYNGEERAKGNILERFSAQQFPDLHSELNLSSLELGDSALYFCASSFRGSGTNTGELFFGEGSRLTVL.

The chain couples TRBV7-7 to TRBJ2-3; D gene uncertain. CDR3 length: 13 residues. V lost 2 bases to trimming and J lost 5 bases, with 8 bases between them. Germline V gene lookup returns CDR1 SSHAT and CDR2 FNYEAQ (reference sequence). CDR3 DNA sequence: TGTGCCAGCAGCTTAATGCTTGGAGATACGCAGTATTTT. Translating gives CASSLMLGDTQYF. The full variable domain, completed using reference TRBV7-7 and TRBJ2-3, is GAGVSQSPRYKVTKRGQDVTLRCDPISSHATLYWYQQALGQGPEFLTYFNYEAQPDKSGLPSDRFSAERPEGSISTLTIQRTEQRDSAMYRCASSLMLGDTQYFGPGTRLTVL.

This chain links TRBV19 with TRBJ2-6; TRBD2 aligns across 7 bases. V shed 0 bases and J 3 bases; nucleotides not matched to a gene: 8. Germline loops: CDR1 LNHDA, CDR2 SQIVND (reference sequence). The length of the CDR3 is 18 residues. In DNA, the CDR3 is TGTGCCAGTAGTATAGACCCTTTTGGGGGGGATGGGGCCAACGTCCTGACTTTC. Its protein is CASSIDPFGGDGANVLTF. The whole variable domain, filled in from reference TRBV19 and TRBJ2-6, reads DGGITQSPKYLFRKEGQNVTLSCEQNLNHDAMYWYRQDPGQGLRLIYYSQIVNDFQKGDIAEGYSVSREKKESFPLTVTSAQKNPTAFYLCASSIDPFGGDGANVLTFGAGSRLTVL.